What follows are 14 T cell receptor beta chains derived from one specimen sequenced in a study of blood T cells in healthy people across ages. Using a J-beta primer mix together with a sample-barcoded 5' primer, a second PCR was run for about 6 to 12 cycles. TCRdb redid the calling of the 5' RACE reads with MiXCR, one entry per CDR3 protein. The sample has some 700,000 distinct CDR3 sequences, 40% to 45% seen once. The sample taken for sequencing was blood. The receptors come from a woman aged 55-69 years in good health.

Remarks on this clonotype: Being one base from a much bigger clone, this may be a read error. V usage is TRBV20-1 and J usage is TRBJ1-5, with D possibly TRBD1 on 5 matching bases. CDR1 is DFQATT and CDR2 is SNEGSKA in the germline V gene (reference sequence). This CDR3 has 15 residues. The CDR3 reads CSVGTRGLPYQPPHF. Here the CDR3 DNA reads TGCAGTGTGGGGACCCGCGGATTACCCTATCAGCCCCCGCATTTT.

V is TRBV4-3 and J is TRBJ2-1; 13 nucleotides match TRBD2. V dropped 1 base and J dropped 7; count of bases not matched to a gene: 7. Germline V CDR1 and CDR2: LGHNA, YSLEER. The CDR3 is 17 amino acids. The CDR3 region is CASSQGTSGRRVNEQFF. The DNA for the CDR3 is TGCGCCAGCAGCCAAGGGACTAGCGGGAGAAGGGTGAATGAGCAGTTCTTC.

The chain carries TRBV21-1 and TRBJ2-1; the table's D call of TRBD1 was not tested on the DNA. TRBV21-1 represents a pseudogene. This CDR3 spans 17 amino acids. This chain's CDR3 is CASSRQTGGRRHNERFF. CDR3 bases: TGTGCCAGCAGCAGACAAACAGGGGGCAGGAGGCACAATGAGCGGTTCTTC.

The rearrangement links TRBV20-1 to TRBJ1-2; no clear D gene. The V end was cut by 4 bases, the J end by 2 bases, with 11 bases between. The germline CDR1 and CDR2 sequences are DFQATT and SNEGSKA (reference sequence). CDR3 length: 13 residues. The CDR3 DNA is TGCAGTGCTACCCGAGACGAAAACTATGGCTACACCTTC. Its protein product is CSATRDENYGYTF.

The sample holds a few counts of this clonotype. This sequence joins TRBV29-1 and TRBJ2-7; a weak D match, TRBD1 (6 bases). The CDR3 is 14 residues long. Germline V lookup: CDR1 SQVTM, CDR2 ANQGSEA. Trimming shortened V by 8 bases and J by 0 bases, and 17 bases separated the two germline ends. This chain's CDR3 is CSYTTRQDSYEQYF. The CDR3 DNA is TGCAGCTATACCACTAGACAGGACTCCTACGAGCAGTACTTC.

There are many counts of this clonotype. The CDR3 is CSVTGTDQETQYF. In DNA form, the CDR3 reads TGCAGCGTCACAGGGACAGACCAAGAGACCCAGTACTTC. This sequence joins TRBV29-1 and TRBJ2-5, with 7 nucleotides matching TRBD1. Germline V CDR1 and CDR2: SQVTM, ANQGSEA. This CDR3 is built from 13 residues. V was clipped by 6 bases and J by 0 bases; unmatched bases: 4. The full variable domain, completed using reference TRBV29-1 and TRBJ2-5, is SAVISQKPSRDICQRGTSLTIQCQVDSQVTMMFWYRQQPGQSLTLIATANQGSEATYESGFVIDKFPISRPNLTFSTLTVSNMSPEDSSIYLCSVTGTDQETQYFGPGTRLLVL.

The chain uses TRBV6-4 and TRBJ2-1, with 10 bases matching TRBD2. V lost 4 bases and J lost 14; bases outside the gene matches: 14. The CDR3 has 15 residues. Per germline, CDR1 MRHNA and CDR2 SNTAGT. Written as DNA, the CDR3 is TGTGCCAGCAGTGTCTCCCGGGCTAGCGGGGGCGTTAAGTTCTTC. Amino acid sequence: CASSVSRASGGVKFF.

The sample holds a few counts of this clonotype. The chain recombines TRBV5-1 with TRBJ2-1, with TRBD2 matching over 8 bases. V trimming: 3 bases; J trimming: 0 bases; junction bases outside the gene matches: 2. The germline V gene encodes CDR1 SGHRS and CDR2 YFSETQ. The CDR3 length is 15 residues. The DNA for the CDR3 is TGCGCCAGCAGCTATAGCGGGGACTCCTACAATGAGCAGTTCTTC. Translated: CASSYSGDSYNEQFF.

This clonotype has more than one count but fewer than ten. This chain joins TRBV29-1 and TRBJ1-2; perhaps TRBD1 as D (5 bases). The CDR3 runs to 11 residues. The V end lost 3 bases, the J end lost 7 bases, and 9 bases lay between the germline ends. The germline CDR1 and CDR2 sequences are SQVTM and ANQGSEA. Here the CDR3 reads CSVEEGCGYTF. In nucleotides, the CDR3 is TGCAGCGTTGAGGAGGGGTGTGGCTACACCTTC.

This chain links TRBV10-3 with TRBJ2-5; a weak D match, TRBD1 (5 bases). Germline V CDR1 and CDR2: ENHRY, SYGVKD. The CDR3 length is 14 residues. The V end lost 4 bases, the J end lost 0 bases, and 9 bases lay between the germline ends. The CDR3 protein is CAISGSTDQETQYF. CDR3 nucleotide sequence: TGTGCCATCAGTGGGTCGACAGACCAAGAGACCCAGTACTTC.

This clonotype has just one count. The chain couples TRBV4-1 to TRBJ2-7, with D perhaps being TRBD1 or TRBD2 (5 bases each). Germline-derived CDR1 and CDR2 are MGHRA and YSYEKL. There are 15 residues in the CDR3. V was cut by 10 bases and J by 0 bases, with 19 bases left in between. In nucleotides, the CDR3 is TGCGCCACGCGAGGGGCTTTGGGGAGCTCCTACGAGCAGTACTTC. This encodes CATRGALGSSYEQYF.

The genes are TRBV29-1 and TRBJ2-5, with TRBD1 identical over 9 bases. The J call may be faulty, since TRBJ2-7 better matches the DNA end. The V gene's germline CDR1 is SQVTM and CDR2 ANQGSEA. This CDR3 comprises 14 residues. The CDR3 loop reads CSVAHQGQGIEQYF. DNA for the CDR3: TGCAGCGTTGCCCACCAGGGACAGGGTATCGAGCAGTACTTC.

This clonotype was observed at least ten times. This chain links TRBV29-1 with TRBJ2-1; 7 bases align to TRBD1. The junction had 8 bases not matched to a gene; V was cut back by 7 bases and J by 8 bases. CDR1 SQVTM and CDR2 ANQGSEA come from the germline V gene. This CDR3 is 12 amino acids long. CDR3 in amino acids: CSATTGFDEQFF. CDR3 DNA: TGCAGCGCTACGACAGGGTTCGATGAGCAGTTCTTC.

As concerns this clonotype: With a much larger clone just one base away, this may be a read error. The V call is TRBV10-3, the J call TRBJ2-1, with D possibly matching TRBD1 (5 bases). Looked up from germline, CDR1 is ENHRY and CDR2 is SYGVKD. The ends were cut back, 0 bases at V and 13 bases at J, with 10 bases in the middle. The CDR3 is 12 residues long. The chain's CDR3 is CAISESKGNQFF. The DNA of the CDR3 is TGTGCCATCAGTGAGTCGAAGGGGAACCAGTTCTTC.